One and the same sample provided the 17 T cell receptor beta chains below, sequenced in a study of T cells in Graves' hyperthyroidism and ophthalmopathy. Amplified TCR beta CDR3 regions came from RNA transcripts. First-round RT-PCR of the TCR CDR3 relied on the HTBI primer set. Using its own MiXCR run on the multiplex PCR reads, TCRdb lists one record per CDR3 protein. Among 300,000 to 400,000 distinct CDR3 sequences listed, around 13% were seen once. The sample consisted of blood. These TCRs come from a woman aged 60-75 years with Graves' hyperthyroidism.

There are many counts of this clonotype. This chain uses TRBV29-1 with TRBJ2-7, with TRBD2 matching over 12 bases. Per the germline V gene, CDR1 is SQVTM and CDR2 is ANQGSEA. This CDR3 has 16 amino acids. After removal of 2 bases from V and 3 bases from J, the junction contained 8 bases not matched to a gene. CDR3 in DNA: TGCAGCGTTGAAATTACCCTAGCGGGAGGGTTCTACGAGCAGTACTTC. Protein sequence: CSVEITLAGGFYEQYF.

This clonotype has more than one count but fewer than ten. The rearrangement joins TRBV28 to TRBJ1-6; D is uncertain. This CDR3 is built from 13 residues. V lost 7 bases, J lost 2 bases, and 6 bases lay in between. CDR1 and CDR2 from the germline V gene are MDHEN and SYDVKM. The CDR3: CASTGTYNSPLHF. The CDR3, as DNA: TGTGCCAGCACGGGAACCTATAATTCACCCCTCCACTTT.

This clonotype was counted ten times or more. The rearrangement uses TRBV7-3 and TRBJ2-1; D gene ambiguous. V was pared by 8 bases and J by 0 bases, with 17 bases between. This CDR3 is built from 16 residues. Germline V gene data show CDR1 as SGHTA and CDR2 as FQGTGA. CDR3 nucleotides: TGTGCCAGCTCCCACCGGGCAGAAGTCTCCTACAATGAGCAGTTCTTC. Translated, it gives CASSHRAEVSYNEQFF.

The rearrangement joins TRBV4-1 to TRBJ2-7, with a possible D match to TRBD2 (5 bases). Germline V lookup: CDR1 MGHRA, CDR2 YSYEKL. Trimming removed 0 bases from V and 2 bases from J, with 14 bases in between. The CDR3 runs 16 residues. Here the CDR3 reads CASSQDTAGGAYEQYF. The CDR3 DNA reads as TGCGCCAGCAGCCAAGATACGGCGGGTGGGGCCTACGAGCAGTACTTC.

The DNA of the CDR3 is TGTGCCAGCAGCTTGCATGGGGGGAGAGCTTTCTTT. Its translation is CASSLHGGRAFF. The V and J genes are TRBV5-4 and TRBJ1-1; maybe TRBD1 (5 bases). The CDR3 contains 12 residues. Trimming removed 1 base at V and 10 bases at J, with 11 bases between. CDR1 SGHNT and CDR2 YYREEE come from the germline V gene (reference sequence).

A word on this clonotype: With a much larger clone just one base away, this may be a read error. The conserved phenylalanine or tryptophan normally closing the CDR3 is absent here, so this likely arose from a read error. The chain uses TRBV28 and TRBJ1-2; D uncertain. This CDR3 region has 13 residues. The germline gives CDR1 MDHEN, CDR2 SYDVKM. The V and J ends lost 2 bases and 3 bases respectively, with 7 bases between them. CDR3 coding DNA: TGTGCCAGCAGTTTACGGGCAGACTATGGCTACACCCTC. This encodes CASSLRADYGYTL.

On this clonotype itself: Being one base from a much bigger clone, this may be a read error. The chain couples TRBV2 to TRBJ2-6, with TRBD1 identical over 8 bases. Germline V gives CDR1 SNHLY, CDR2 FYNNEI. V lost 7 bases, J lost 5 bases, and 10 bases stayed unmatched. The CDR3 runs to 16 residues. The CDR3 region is CASTNQGAYWANVLTF. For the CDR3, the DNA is TGTGCCAGCACTAACCAGGGGGCTTATTGGGCCAACGTCCTGACTTTC.

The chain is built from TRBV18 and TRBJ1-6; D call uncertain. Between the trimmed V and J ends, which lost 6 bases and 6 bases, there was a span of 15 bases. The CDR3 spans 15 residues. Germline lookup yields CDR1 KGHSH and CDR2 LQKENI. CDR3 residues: CASSLGPVLNSPLHF. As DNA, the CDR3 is TGTGCCAGCTCCCTTGGCCCGGTTCTTAATTCACCCCTCCACTTT.

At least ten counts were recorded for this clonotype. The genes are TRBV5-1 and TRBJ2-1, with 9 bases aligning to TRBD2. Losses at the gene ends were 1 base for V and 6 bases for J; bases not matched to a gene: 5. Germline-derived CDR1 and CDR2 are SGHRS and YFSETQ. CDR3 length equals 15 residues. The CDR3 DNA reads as TGCGCCAGCAGCTTGATCGCGGGAGGGTTCAATGAGCAGTTCTTC. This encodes CASSLIAGGFNEQFF.

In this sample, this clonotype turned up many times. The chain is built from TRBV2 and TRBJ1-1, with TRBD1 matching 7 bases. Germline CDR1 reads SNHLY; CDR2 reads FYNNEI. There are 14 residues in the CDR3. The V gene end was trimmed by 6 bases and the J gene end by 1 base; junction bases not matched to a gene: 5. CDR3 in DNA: TGTGCCAGCAGGCCGGGACAGACGAACACTGAAGCTTTCTTT. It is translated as CASRPGQTNTEAFF.

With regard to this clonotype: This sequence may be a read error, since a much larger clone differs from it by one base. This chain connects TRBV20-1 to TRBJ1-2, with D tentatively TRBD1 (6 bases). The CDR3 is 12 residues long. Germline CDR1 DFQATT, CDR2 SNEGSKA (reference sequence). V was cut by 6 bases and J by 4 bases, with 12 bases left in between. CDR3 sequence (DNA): TGCAGTGCAGCAACAGGGCCCTATGGCTACACCTTC. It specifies CSAATGPYGYTF.

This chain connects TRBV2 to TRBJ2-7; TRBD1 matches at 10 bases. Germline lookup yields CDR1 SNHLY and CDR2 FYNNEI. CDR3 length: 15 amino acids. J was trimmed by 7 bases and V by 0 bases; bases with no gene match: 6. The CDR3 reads CASSEAPGQGFEQYF. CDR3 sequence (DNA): TGTGCCAGCAGTGAAGCCCCGGGACAGGGGTTTGAGCAGTACTTC.

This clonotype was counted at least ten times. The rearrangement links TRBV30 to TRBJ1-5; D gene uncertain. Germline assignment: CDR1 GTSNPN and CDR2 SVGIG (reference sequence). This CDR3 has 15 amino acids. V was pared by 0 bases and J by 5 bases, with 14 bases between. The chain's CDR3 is CAWSVGGIAYQPQHF. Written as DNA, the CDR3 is TGTGCCTGGAGTGTAGGAGGGATCGCCTATCAGCCCCAGCATTTT.

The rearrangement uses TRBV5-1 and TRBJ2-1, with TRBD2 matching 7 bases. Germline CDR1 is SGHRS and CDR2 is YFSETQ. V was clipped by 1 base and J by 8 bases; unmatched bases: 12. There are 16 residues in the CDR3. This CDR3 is CASSLSGNKDVDEQFF. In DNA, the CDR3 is TGCGCCAGCAGCTTGAGCGGGAATAAAGATGTGGATGAGCAGTTCTTC.

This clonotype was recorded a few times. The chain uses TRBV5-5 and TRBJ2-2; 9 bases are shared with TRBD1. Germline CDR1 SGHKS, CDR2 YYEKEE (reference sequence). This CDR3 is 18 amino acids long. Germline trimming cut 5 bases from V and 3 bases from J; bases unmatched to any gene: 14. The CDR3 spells CASRLALQGAYDTGELFF. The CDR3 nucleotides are TGTGCCAGCAGGCTAGCCCTACAGGGGGCATACGACACCGGGGAGCTGTTTTTT.

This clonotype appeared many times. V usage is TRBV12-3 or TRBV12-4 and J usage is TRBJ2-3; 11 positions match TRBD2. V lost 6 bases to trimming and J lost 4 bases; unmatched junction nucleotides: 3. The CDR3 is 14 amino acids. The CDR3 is CASRLAGDADTQYF. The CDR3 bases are TGTGCCAGCAGACTAGCGGGAGACGCAGATACGCAGTATTTT.

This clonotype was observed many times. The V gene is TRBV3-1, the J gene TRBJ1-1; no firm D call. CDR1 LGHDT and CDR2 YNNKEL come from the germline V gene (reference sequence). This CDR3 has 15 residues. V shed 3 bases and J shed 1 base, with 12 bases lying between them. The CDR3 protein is CASSHGAGRNTEAFF. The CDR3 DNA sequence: TGTGCCAGCAGCCACGGCGCAGGCCGGAACACTGAAGCTTTCTTT.